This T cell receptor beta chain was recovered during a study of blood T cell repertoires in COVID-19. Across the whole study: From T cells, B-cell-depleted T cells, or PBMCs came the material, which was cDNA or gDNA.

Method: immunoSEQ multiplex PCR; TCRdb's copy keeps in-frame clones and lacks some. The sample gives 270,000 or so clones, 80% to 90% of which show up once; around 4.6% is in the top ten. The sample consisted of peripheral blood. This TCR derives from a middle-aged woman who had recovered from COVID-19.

CDR3 DNA sequence: TGCGCCAGTTCCTCCCCGGGACAGGGGGCAGATACGCAGTATTTT. Residues: CASSSPGQGADTQYF. The chain combines TRBV10-2 with TRBJ2-3; 11 bases line up with TRBD1. Germline CDR1 is WSHSY and CDR2 is SAAADI. V shed 9 bases and J 4 bases; nucleotides not matched to a gene: 9. The CDR3 has 15 residues.